This entry lists 27 T cell receptor beta chains sequenced from one sample in a study of cytomegalovirus exposure and HLA in healthy donors. 13 Jbeta primers and 60 Vbeta primers were used for the PCR. The protocol was immunoSEQ multiplex PCR, while the TCRdb copy is restricted to in-frame clones and leaves out a portion. There are about 180,000 clones in the sample; roughly 79% occur only once, and roughly 4.4% lies in the top ten. The specimen was PBMCs. These receptors came from a woman between 18 and 30 years old in good health and CMV-seropositive.

The V and J genes are TRBV5-6 and TRBJ2-5; D possibly corresponds to TRBD2 (6 bases). V dropped 1 base and J dropped 4 bases, with 17 bases sitting between them. The V gene's germline CDR1 is SGHDT and CDR2 YYEEEE. This CDR3 has 16 amino acids. The CDR3: CASSLSPGVGRETQYF. The CDR3 nucleotides are TGTGCCAGCAGCTTGTCGCCGGGGGTTGGGAGAGAGACCCAGTACTTC.

V is TRBV11-2 and J is TRBJ1-1; maybe TRBD1 (5 bases). The CDR3 consists of 17 residues. V lost 5 bases and J lost 7, with 26 bases in between. Per germline, CDR1 SGHAT and CDR2 FQNNGV. The DNA of the CDR3 is TGTGCCAGCAGCCAAATGGGTACAGGAGAACATAACCGTGAAGCTTTCTTT. This sequence encodes CASSQMGTGEHNREAFF.

Here the CDR3 DNA reads TGTGCCAGCAGTGAAGTACGCCTGGGCGACGAGCAGTACTTC. It specifies CASSEVRLGDEQYF. This sequence joins TRBV6-1 and TRBJ2-7; D is uncertain. Germline assignment: CDR1 MNHNS and CDR2 SASEGT. Deletions cut 1 base from V and 5 bases from J, with 12 bases between. This CDR3 spans 14 amino acids.

This chain links TRBV4-3 with TRBJ2-3; 7 nucleotides match TRBD2. CDR3 size: 19 residues. CDR1 is LGHNA and CDR2 is YSLEER in the germline V gene. V was pared by 0 bases and J by 2 bases, with 14 bases of the junction left unmatched. The CDR3 nucleotides read TGCGCCAGCAGCCAAGAATTTTGGTCGGCGGGGGAACCCACAGATACGCAGTATTTT. Its protein product is CASSQEFWSAGEPTDTQYF.

The V and J genes are TRBV11-2 and TRBJ2-2; TRBD1 matches at 9 bases. The CDR3 length is 16 residues. Germline lookup yields CDR1 SGHAT and CDR2 FQNNGV. J lost 7 bases, V lost 3 bases, and 9 bases had no gene match. The chain's CDR3 is CASSFLGQGTGGELFF. CDR3 nucleotide sequence: TGTGCCAGCAGCTTCTTAGGACAGGGGACGGGCGGGGAGCTGTTTTTT.

The chain combines TRBV6-5 with TRBJ1-2; D is perhaps TRBD1 (6 bases). This CDR3 has 15 residues. V lost 6 bases, J lost 4 bases, and 18 bases lay in between. Germline V gives CDR1 MNHEY, CDR2 SVGAGI. CDR3 region: CASSPALWGLYGYTF. The CDR3 DNA reads TGTGCCAGCAGCCCCGCCCTATGGGGGCTCTATGGCTACACCTTC.

This clone has only a few counts. The CDR3 DNA reads as TGTGCCAGCAGCTTAATGGGACAGGATAATTCACCCCTCCACTTT. Amino acid sequence: CASSLMGQDNSPLHF. The chain uses TRBV7-3 and TRBJ1-6; 8 bases line up with TRBD1. The germline gives CDR1 SGHTA, CDR2 FQGTGA. The CDR3 runs 15 residues. The trim removed 1 base at V and 5 bases at J, leaving 1 base unmatched.

The chain couples TRBV27 to TRBJ2-1; 8 bases align to TRBD2. V shed 7 bases, J shed 7 bases, and the junction held 12 bases outside the gene matches. The CDR3 is 15 residues long. Germline V gene lookup returns CDR1 MNHEY and CDR2 SMNVEV (reference sequence). The CDR3 reads CASTGREGGRNEQFF. As DNA, the CDR3 is TGTGCCAGCACCGGCCGGGAGGGGGGGAGGAATGAGCAGTTCTTC.

The chain is built from TRBV7-2 and TRBJ2-7, with a possible D match to TRBD2 (7 bases). From germline, CDR1 is SGHTA and CDR2 FQGNSA. Trimming left V 3 bases short and J 0 bases short, with 12 bases between. This CDR3 is 15 amino acids long. The CDR3 bases are TGTGCCAGCAGCTTCGGTGGGGGGGCCTCCTACGAGCAGTACTTC. Protein product: CASSFGGGASYEQYF. Full variable domain (outside the CDR3, taken from reference TRBV7-2 and TRBJ2-7): GAGVSQSPSNKVTEKGKDVELRCDPISGHTALYWYRQSLGQGLEFLIYFQGNSAPDKSGLPSDRFSAERTGGSVSTLTIQRTQQEDSAVYLCASSFGGGASYEQYFGPGTRLTVT.

This chain uses TRBV9 with TRBJ2-7; 7 bases fit TRBD1. In germline, CDR1 is SGDLS, CDR2 YYNGEE. Losses at the gene ends were 0 bases for V and 5 bases for J; bases not matched to a gene: 14. The CDR3 runs to 17 residues. CDR3: CASSVEGTVSVIDEQYF. DNA for the CDR3: TGTGCCAGCAGCGTAGAGGGGACAGTCTCGGTCATCGACGAGCAGTACTTC.

This clone was detected once. The J gene is TRBJ1-4, the V gene TRBV6-6, with 10 positions matching TRBD1. After removal of 6 bases from V and 5 bases from J, the junction contained 9 bases not matched to a gene. Germline CDR1 reads MNHNY; CDR2 reads SVGAGI (reference sequence). The CDR3 totals 16 residues. CDR3 sequence reads: CASSGIGGQGNEKLFF. DNA for the CDR3: TGTGCCAGCAGCGGGATAGGGGGACAGGGGAATGAAAAACTGTTTTTT.

J is TRBJ1-2 and V is TRBV19, with D maybe TRBD1 (6 bases). Germline V lookup: CDR1 LNHDA, CDR2 SQIVND (reference sequence). This CDR3 has 15 amino acids. The V end was cut by 3 bases, the J end by 6 bases, with 17 bases between. CDR3 nucleotide sequence: TGTGCCAGTAGTATGAAAAGGACAGTACTTAATGGCTACACCTTC. Translated, it gives CASSMKRTVLNGYTF.

This sequence joins TRBV4-2 and TRBJ1-2, with a weak D call TRBD1 (6 bases). The germline gives CDR1 LGHNA, CDR2 YNFKEQ. This CDR3 is 16 amino acids long. Trimming took 0 bases from V and 3 from J, leaving 14 bases between them. The CDR3 sequence: CASSQDRWGQDYGYTF. The CDR3 nucleotides are TGTGCCAGCAGCCAAGATCGGTGGGGGCAAGACTATGGCTACACCTTC.

This sequence joins TRBV11-2 and TRBJ1-1, with TRBD1 matching 8 bases. CDR3 length: 18 residues. Trimming removed 1 base from V and 6 bases from J; junction bases left unmatched: 16. The germline V gene encodes CDR1 SGHAT and CDR2 FQNNGV. The CDR3 spells CASSLAVAPGQVSAEAFF. Here the CDR3 DNA reads TGTGCCAGCAGCTTAGCGGTCGCCCCGGGACAGGTGAGCGCTGAAGCTTTCTTT.

This clone turned up a few times. CDR3 sequence (DNA): TGTGCCAGCCAAGGTGGGGGGGCGAACACCGGGGAGCTGTTTTTT. Protein product: CASQGGGANTGELFF. The rearrangement uses TRBV5-6 and TRBJ2-2; TRBD2 agrees at 7 bases. Germline V gene lookup returns CDR1 SGHDT and CDR2 YYEEEE. V lost 7 bases to trimming and J lost 0 bases; unmatched junction nucleotides: 6. The CDR3 runs to 15 residues.

The chain links TRBV11-2 to TRBJ2-3; TRBD2 agrees at 9 bases. The germline gives CDR1 SGHAT, CDR2 FQNNGV. V dropped 2 bases and J dropped 5; count of bases not matched to a gene: 8. This CDR3 has 16 residues. As DNA, the CDR3 is TGTGCCAGCAGCTTAAACTTAGCGGGGGCCCGAGATACGCAGTATTTT. The encoded protein is CASSLNLAGARDTQYF.

The chain is built from TRBV25-1 and TRBJ2-7; a possible D gene is TRBD2 (7 bases). This CDR3 is 14 amino acids long. CDR1 is MGHDK and CDR2 is SYGVNS in the germline V gene. Trimming cost V 11 bases and J 5 bases, with 22 bases left between them. CDR3 sequence: CAGGGQGTNHEQYF. The CDR3 DNA reads as TGTGCCGGGGGAGGGCAGGGGACTAACCACGAGCAGTACTTC.

The J gene is TRBJ1-4, the V gene TRBV19; the D is unclear. The V end lost 4 bases, the J end lost 8 bases, and 8 bases lay between the germline ends. CDR1 and CDR2 from the germline V gene are LNHDA and SQIVND (reference sequence). This CDR3 contains 12 residues. In nucleotides, the CDR3 is TGTGCCAGTAGTACCCGAGGCGAAAAACTGTTTTTT. Translation: CASSTRGEKLFF. Full variable domain (missing parts from reference TRBV19 and TRBJ1-4): DGGITQSPKYLFRKEGQNVTLSCEQNLNHDAMYWYRQDPGQGLRLIYYSQIVNDFQKGDIAEGYSVSREKKESFPLTVTSAQKNPTAFYLCASSTRGEKLFFGSGTQLSVL.

The chain is built from TRBV7-2 and TRBJ1-2; 9 nucleotides match TRBD1. CDR1 is SGHTA, CDR2 FQGNSA, per germline. V dropped 0 bases and J dropped 7; count of bases not matched to a gene: 9. The CDR3 is made up of 16 amino acids. This CDR3 reads CASSLAAGTGTSGYTF. CDR3 nucleotides: TGTGCCAGCAGCTTAGCTGCCGGGACAGGGACGTCTGGCTACACCTTC. Looking up the rest from reference TRBV7-2 and TRBJ1-2 gives the full variable domain: GAGVSQSPSNKVTEKGKDVELRCDPISGHTALYWYRQSLGQGLEFLIYFQGNSAPDKSGLPSDRFSAERTGGSVSTLTIQRTQQEDSAVYLCASSLAAGTGTSGYTFGSGTRLTVV.

The rearrangement uses TRBV19 and TRBJ1-1, with TRBD1 matching over 9 bases. CDR3 length equals 15 residues. CDR1 and CDR2 from the germline V gene are LNHDA and SQIVND (reference sequence). The V segment lost 1 base and the J segment 4 bases; nucleotides outside the gene matches: 4. CDR3 sequence: CASSIGQGEFTEAFF. Here the CDR3 DNA reads TGTGCCAGTAGTATAGGACAGGGGGAGTTCACTGAAGCTTTCTTT.

This clone was detected a few times. The chain employs TRBV10-2 and TRBJ1-1, with TRBD1 as a possible D gene (5 bases). Trimming stripped 4 bases from V and 3 bases from J, with 9 bases between. This CDR3 has 13 amino acids. Germline V CDR1 and CDR2: WSHSY, SAAADI. The CDR3 nucleotides are TGCGCCAGCAGTGTAGAAGGGGACACTGAAGCTTTCTTT. Translation: CASSVEGDTEAFF.

This clone has a handful of counts. This chain links TRBV7-9 with TRBJ1-4; D is undetermined. Germline values: CDR1 SEHNR, CDR2 FQNEAQ (reference sequence). The CDR3 loop spans 17 amino acids. Trimming took 4 bases from V and 0 from J, leaving 15 bases between them. CDR3 amino acids: CASSSVVQPATNEKLFF. The CDR3 nucleotides are TGTGCCAGCAGCTCAGTCGTACAGCCTGCAACTAATGAAAAACTGTTTTTT. Full variable domain (missing parts from reference TRBV7-9 and TRBJ1-4): DTGVSQNPRHKITKRGQNVTFRCDPISEHNRLYWYRQTLGQGPEFLTYFQNEAQLEKSRLLSDRFSAERPKGSFSTLEIQRTEQGDSAMYLCASSSVVQPATNEKLFFGSGTQLSVL.

V usage is TRBV7-9 and J usage is TRBJ1-5; tentatively, D is TRBD1 (6 bases). In germline, CDR1 is SEHNR, CDR2 FQNEAQ (reference sequence). Trimming removed 5 bases from V and 4 bases from J, with 12 bases in between. The CDR3 is 14 residues long. The chain's CDR3 is CASSLGTTNQPQHF. The CDR3 DNA sequence: TGTGCCAGCAGCCTGGGGACAACGAATCAGCCCCAGCATTTT. Complete variable domain (other parts from reference TRBV7-9 and TRBJ1-5): DTGVSQNPRHKITKRGQNVTFRCDPISEHNRLYWYRQTLGQGPEFLTYFQNEAQLEKSRLLSDRFSAERPKGSFSTLEIQRTEQGDSAMYLCASSLGTTNQPQHFGDGTRLSIL.

The rearrangement joins TRBV30 to TRBJ1-4; D call uncertain. Per the germline V gene, CDR1 is GTSNPN and CDR2 is SVGIG (reference sequence). The CDR3 length is 15 residues. V shed 4 bases and J shed 0 bases, with 12 bases lying between them. For the CDR3, the DNA is TGTGCCTGGACCCGACTGCGGACAACTAATGAAAAACTGTTTTTT. Protein: CAWTRLRTTNEKLFF. Variable domain in full (rest from reference TRBV30 and TRBJ1-4): SQTIHQWPATLVQPVGSPLSLECTVEGTSNPNLYWYRQAAGRGLQLLFYSVGIGQISSEVPQNLSASRPQDRQFILSSKKLLLSDSGFYLCAWTRLRTTNEKLFFGSGTQLSVL.

The chain is built from TRBV5-1 and TRBJ1-2; D is possibly TRBD1 (5 bases). The ends were cut back, 4 bases at V and 8 bases at J, with 12 bases in the middle. Germline V lookup: CDR1 SGHRS, CDR2 YFSETQ. The length of the CDR3 is 12 residues. The CDR3 region has the DNA TGCGCCAGCAGCCTGTTAACAGGAGGCTACACCTTC. Its translation: CASSLLTGGYTF.

The CDR3 loop reads CASSFSQAGTDTQYF. The CDR3 DNA reads as TGTGCCAGCAGCTTTTCCCAAGCGGGTACAGATACGCAGTATTTT. This chain uses TRBV7-9 with TRBJ2-3; the D gene is possibly TRBD2 (6 bases). From germline, CDR1 is SEHNR and CDR2 FQNEAQ (reference sequence). V dropped 3 bases and J dropped 3 bases, with 13 bases sitting between them. This CDR3 is built from 15 residues.

The V gene is TRBV7-7, the J gene TRBJ2-5; a weak D match, TRBD1 (6 bases). The CDR3 is 14 residues long. Germline CDR1 is SSHAT and CDR2 is FNYEAQ (reference sequence). The V end was cut by 5 bases, the J end by 1 base, with 11 bases between. The CDR3 nucleotides are TGTGCCAGCAGCCGACAGGTTTCCCAAGAGACCCAGTACTTC. This gives the protein CASSRQVSQETQYF. The full variable domain, completed using reference TRBV7-7 and TRBJ2-5, is GAGVSQSPRYKVTKRGQDVTLRCDPISSHATLYWYQQALGQGPEFLTYFNYEAQPDKSGLPSDRFSAERPEGSISTLTIQRTEQRDSAMYRCASSRQVSQETQYFGPGTRLLVL.